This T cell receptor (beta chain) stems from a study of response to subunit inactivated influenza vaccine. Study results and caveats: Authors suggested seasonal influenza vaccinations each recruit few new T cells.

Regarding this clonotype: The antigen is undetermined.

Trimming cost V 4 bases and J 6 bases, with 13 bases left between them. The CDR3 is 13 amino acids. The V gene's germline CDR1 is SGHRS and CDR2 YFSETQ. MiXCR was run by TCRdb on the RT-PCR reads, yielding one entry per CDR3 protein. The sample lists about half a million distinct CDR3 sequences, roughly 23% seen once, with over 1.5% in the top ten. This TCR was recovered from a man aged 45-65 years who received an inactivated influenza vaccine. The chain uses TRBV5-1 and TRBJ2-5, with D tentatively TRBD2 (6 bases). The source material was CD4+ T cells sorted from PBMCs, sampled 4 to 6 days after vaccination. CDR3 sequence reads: CASSGQLAQTQYF. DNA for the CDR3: TGCGCCAGCAGCGGACAACTAGCACAGACCCAGTACTTC.